These T cell receptor beta chains were read from a single sample in a study of identical twins. TCRdb passed the 5' RACE reads through MiXCR, listing each CDR3 protein once. The data show more than 1.5 million distinct CDR3 sequences, with about 31% seen just once and over 0.25% held by the top ten. Input material: cord blood. The receptors were gathered from a newborn girl in good health. CDR3s include the opening cysteine and the closing phenylalanine or tryptophan. Fields, in order: CDR3 length, D gene, clone size, V gene, J gene, CDR3 DNA, CDR3 protein. D genes are given only for firm matches. Some rows mark clone size as missing; the rest say once, few, many or name a class of expanded clone.

14	TRBD1	many	TRBV7-2	TRBJ1-4	TGTGCCAGCAGCCTGGACAGGGGTGGTGAAAAACTGTTTTTT	CASSLDRGGEKLFF
16	TRBD2	many	TRBV4-2	TRBJ2-3	TGTGCCAGCAGCCAAGGACTAGCGGGGGCCTTAGATACGCAGTATTTT	CASSQGLAGALDTQYF
16	NA	once	TRBV6-1	TRBJ1-4	TGTGCCCGCAGTGAAGCAGTACGGGGAGATATGGAAAAACTGTTTTTT	CARSEAVRGDMEKLFF
15	NA	few	TRBV20-1	TRBJ2-1	TGCAGTGCTAGAGGCGGGTTTAGCTCCTACAATGAGCAGTTCTTC	CSARGGFSSYNEQFF
13	NA	NA	TRBV20-1	TRBJ1-1	TGCAGTGCTAATAAGGATTTGAACACTGAAGCTTTCTTT	CSANKDLNTEAFF
16	NA	NA	TRBV9	TRBJ2-5	TGTGCCAGCAGCGTCTTTCGGGGGCAGGTCCAAGAGACCCAGTACTTC	CASSVFRGQVQETQYF
16	TRBD2	NA	TRBV2	TRBJ2-3	TGTGCCACAAGCTTACTAGCGGGTCTGCCCCCAGATACGCAGTATTTT	CATSLLAGLPPDTQYF
14	NA	few	TRBV7-2	TRBJ2-3	TGTGCCAGCAGATCTGGGGTTTCAGCAGATACGCAGTATTTT	CASRSGVSADTQYF
14	NA	few	TRBV3-1	TRBJ2-5	TGTGCCAGCACCCCAAGTCCTCTACAAGAGACCCAGTACTTC	CASTPSPLQETQYF
14	NA	few	TRBV10-3	TRBJ2-5	TGTGCCATCAGCGTAGGACAGACACAAGAGACCCAGTACTTC	CAISVGQTQETQYF
15	TRBD2	few	TRBV27	TRBJ2-2	TGTGCCAGCAGTTTAGGCGGGAGGCTCGCCGGGGAGCTGTTTTTT	CASSLGGRLAGELFF
13	TRBD1	NA	TRBV18	TRBJ2-3	TGTGCCAGCTCACGACAGGGATTTGGTACGCAGTATTTT	CASSRQGFGTQYF
13	NA	few	TRBV5-1	TRBJ1-6	TGCGCCACCAAGGGCTCCGACATTGATACCCTCCACTTT	CATKGSDIDTLHF
14	NA	NA	TRBV20-1	TRBJ1-4	TGCAGTGCTAGCCCTGGGACCGCGAATGAAAAACTGTTTTTT	CSASPGTANEKLFF
16	TRBD2	NA	TRBV24-1	TRBJ2-1	TGTGCCACCAGTGACCCGACTAGCGAATATCACAATGAGCAGTTCTTC	CATSDPTSEYHNEQFF
18	NA	few	TRBV11-2	TRBJ2-1	TGTGCCAGCAGCCCCCTCCCTCGGGGATCCCTTGCTAACAATGAGCAGTTCTTC	CASSPLPRGSLANNEQFF
19	TRBD2	NA	TRBV4-1	TRBJ2-2	TGCGCCAGCAGCCAAGACCCGCTAGCGGGGGCCCTGAACACCGGGGAGCTGTTTTTT	CASSQDPLAGALNTGELFF
18	TRBD1	few	TRBV20-1	TRBJ1-1	TGCAGTGCTAGGGGCGTCTTACAGGGGTTGGTCCACAACACTGAAGCTTTCTTT	CSARGVLQGLVHNTEAFF
13	NA	few	TRBV28	TRBJ1-1	TGTGCCAGCAGTTTACCCCAAAACACTGAAGCTTTCTTT	CASSLPQNTEAFF
16	TRBD2	NA	TRBV12-3/TRBV12-4	TRBJ2-6	TGTGCCAGCAGTTTGGGAGGGGACTCTGGGGCCAACGTCCTGACTTTC	CASSLGGDSGANVLTF
14	TRBD1	many	TRBV5-1	TRBJ1-2	TGTGCCAGCAGCCCCTGGACAGGGAACTATGGCTACACCTTC	CASSPWTGNYGYTF
13	NA	few	TRBV5-1	TRBJ2-7	TGCGCCAGCAGCTTGGGACCCGTCGGTGAGCAGTACTTC	CASSLGPVGEQYF
17	TRBD2	NA	TRBV18	TRBJ2-6	TGTGCCAGCTCAAGACTAGCGGGGCCCTCTGGGGCCAACGTCCTGACTTTC	CASSRLAGPSGANVLTF
14	TRBD1	few	TRBV20-1	TRBJ1-2	TGCAGTGCTAGAGTAATTCCAGGGGGCTATGGCTACACCTTC	CSARVIPGGYGYTF
14	TRBD1	NA	TRBV5-1	TRBJ2-7	TGCGCCAGCAGCTTAAGGGACAGGGACTCCGAGCAGTACTTC	CASSLRDRDSEQYF
14	NA	NA	TRBV6-5	TRBJ2-7	TGTGCCAGCAACCAACGGGGACGGTGGAACGAGCAGTACTTC	CASNQRGRWNEQYF
14	TRBD2	NA	TRBV5-6	TRBJ2-7	TGTGCCAGCAGGGGCCGGGGGGTCCTCTACGAGCAGTACTTC	CASRGRGVLYEQYF
12	NA	NA	TRBV29-1	TRBJ1-1	TGCAGCGCAAAACAGGCCGCCAGGGAAGCTTTCTTT	CSAKQAAREAFF
19	NA	NA	TRBV21-1	TRBJ2-7	TGTGCCAGCACGCGCTCCTGGACTAGCGGGAGGGCTTGCTACAATGAGCAGTACTTC	CASTRSWTSGRACYNEQYF
13	NA	once	TRBV10-2	TRBJ2-5	TGCGCCAGCACAACGACTAGACCAGAGACCCAGTACTTC	CASTTTRPETQYF
13	NA	NA	TRBV30	TRBJ1-5	TGTGCCTGGAGTGGCGGGGGGCATCAGCCCCAGCATTTT	CAWSGGGHQPQHF
16	NA	few	TRBV13	TRBJ1-4	TGTGCCAGCAGCTTAGCGGGGGCAGGAACTAATGAAAAACTGTTTTTT	CASSLAGAGTNEKLFF
11	NA	NA	TRBV20-1	TRBJ2-1	TGCAGTGCTTCCCCTAACGATGAGCAGTTCTTC	CSASPNDEQFF
16	NA	NA	TRBV5-5	TRBJ1-2	TGTGCCAGCAGCGCCGGGGGCGCTTATCTTAGCTATGGCTACACCTTC	CASSAGGAYLSYGYTF
15	TRBD2	NA	TRBV20-1	TRBJ2-5	TGCAGTGCTAGATCTGGGGGACTACCACAAGAGACCCAGTACTTC	CSARSGGLPQETQYF
14	TRBD2	few	TRBV20-1	TRBJ2-7	TGCAGTGCTAGAGATCGGCTAGCGGTCTACGAGCAGTACTTC	CSARDRLAVYEQYF
14	NA	many	TRBV29-1	TRBJ1-6	TGCAGCGTTGACACCGGGACACCAAATTCACCCCTCCACTTT	CSVDTGTPNSPLHF
12	NA	NA	TRBV18	TRBJ2-3	TGTGCCAGCCAGAACCCAGTGGATACGCAGTATTTT	CASQNPVDTQYF
17	TRBD2	few	TRBV27	TRBJ2-7	TGTGCCAGCAGTTTATCAGGGACTAGCGGGGGGCTATACGAGCAGTACTTC	CASSLSGTSGGLYEQYF
14	NA	NA	TRBV24-1	TRBJ2-5	TGTGCCACCAGTGATGGAGCGGGTGGAGAGACCCAGTACTTC	CATSDGAGGETQYF